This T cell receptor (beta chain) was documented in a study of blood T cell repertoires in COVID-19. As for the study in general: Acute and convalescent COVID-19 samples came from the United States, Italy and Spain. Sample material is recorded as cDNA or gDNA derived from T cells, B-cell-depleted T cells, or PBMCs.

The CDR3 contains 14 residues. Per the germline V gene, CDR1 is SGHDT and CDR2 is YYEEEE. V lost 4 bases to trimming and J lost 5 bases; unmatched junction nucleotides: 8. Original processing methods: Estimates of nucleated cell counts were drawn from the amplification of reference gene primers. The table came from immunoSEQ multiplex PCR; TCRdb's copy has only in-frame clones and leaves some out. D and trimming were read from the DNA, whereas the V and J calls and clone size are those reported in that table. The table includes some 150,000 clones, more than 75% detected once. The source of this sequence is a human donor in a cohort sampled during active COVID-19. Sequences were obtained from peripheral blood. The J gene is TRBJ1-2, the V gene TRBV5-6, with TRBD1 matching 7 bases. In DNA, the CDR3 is TGTGCCAGCAGCGGGGACAGAGCCCTATATGGCTACACCTTC. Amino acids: CASSGDRALYGYTF. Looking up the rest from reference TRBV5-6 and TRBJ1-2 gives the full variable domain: DAGVTQSPTHLIKTRGQQVTLRCSPKSGHDTVSWYQQALGQGPQFIFQYYEEEERQRGNFPDRFSGHQFPNYSSELNVNALLLGDSALYLCASSGDRALYGYTFGSGTRLTVV.